In this sample, the clone carrying this T cell receptor (beta chain) turned up a few times. TCRdb re-derived calls from the RT-PCR reads in MiXCR, one entry per CDR3 protein. The sample includes 550,000 to 750,000 distinct CDR3 sequences, approximately 15% seen only once; the top ten take 3.6%. Germline V lookup: CDR1 SGHDT, CDR2 YYEEEE. V was trimmed by 0 bases and J by 11 bases, leaving 9 bases between them. The length of the CDR3 is 11 residues. The genes are TRBV5-6 and TRBJ2-7; no clear D. The TCR was taken from a female donor in good health, serving as a healthy control. Input material: memory CD4+ T cells from blood. The DNA of the CDR3 is TGTGCCAGCAGCTTGGAGGCGAGTGAGTACTTC. Residues: CASSLEASEYF. The whole variable domain, filled in from reference TRBV5-6 and TRBJ2-7, reads DAGVTQSPTHLIKTRGQQVTLRCSPKSGHDTVSWYQQALGQGPQFIFQYYEEEERQRGNFPDRFSGHQFPNYSSELNVNALLLGDSALYLCASSLEASEYFGPGTRLTVT.